This T cell receptor (beta chain) stems from a study of OX40 agonist ivuxolimab in advanced cancers. Whole-study context: Each dose-escalation patient presented with hepatocellular carcinoma, melanoma, renal cell or head and neck cancer. Study observations and caveats: In the 0.1-3.0 mg/kg groups, partial responders showed among the lowest expansion. Expanded peripheral T cells had an undetermined antigen specificity.

Sequenced by immunoSEQ multiplex PCR; TCRdb stores in-frame clones only, minus some. The repertoire has 35,000 to 40,000 clones, around 92% of them found once; the top ten carry more than 9%. The CDR3 is 12 amino acids. On this clone: The antigen is undetermined.

Autoimmune disease history or systemic immunosuppression meant exclusion. Source: CD4+ or CD8+ T cells sorted from blood, taken in a trial of the OX40 agonist ivuxolimab. The genes are TRBV21-1 and TRBJ1-1. TRBV21-1 is described as a pseudogene. This clonotype originated in an adult with an advanced solid tumor such as melanoma, head and neck, liver or kidney cancer. The CDR3 DNA reads TGTGCCAGGCAAGGGGGGGACACTGAAGCTTTCTTT. It codes for CARQGGDTEAFF.